This T cell receptor (beta chain) was captured by sequencing in a study of T cells in Graves' hyperthyroidism and ophthalmopathy. In the study overall: Pretreatment peripheral blood was obtained at initial diagnosis.

RNA transcripts gave rise to amplified TCR beta CDR3 regions. When the TCR CDR3 underwent first-round RT-PCR, the HTBI primer set was used. TCRdb reanalysed the multiplex PCR reads using MiXCR and keeps one entry per CDR3 protein. This sample has under 300,000 distinct CDR3 sequences, with roughly 15% found just once. Blood was obtained at the first hyperthyroidism diagnosis, which preceded any ophthalmopathy symptoms. This clonotype was observed a handful of times. What it binds is unknown. The CDR3 consists of 15 residues. The V end was cut by 5 bases, the J end by 0 bases, with 12 bases between. Regarding the study as a whole: Most thyroid clonotypes with frequency above 0.001 were detected in blood.

This receptor was identified in a woman younger than 45 with Graves' hyperthyroidism that later progressed to Graves' ophthalmopathy. Material: blood. V and J are TRBV12-3 or TRBV12-4 and TRBJ2-3; D possibly corresponds to TRBD2 (6 bases). The CDR3 nucleotides read TGTGCCAGCAGTCCCGCGGGACTCAGCACAGATACGCAGTATTTT. Translation: CASSPAGLSTDTQYF.